Described below is a single T cell receptor beta chain sequence and its context. These data originate in a study of shared clonotypes between healthy human individuals. Using immunoSEQ multiplex PCR, the repertoire was profiled, and TCRdb retains in-frame clones only, with some absent. The profile shows some 530,000 clones, around four fifths of them singletons. The TCR sequence derives from a woman in her thirties or forties in good health. Some clones in this sample may be carry-over from other donors' samples. The sequencing input was PBMCs.

The CDR3 loop is CAWSVKGALVYEQYF. The CDR3, as DNA: TGTGCCTGGAGTGTAAAGGGGGCGCTTGTCTACGAGCAGTACTTC. The chain uses TRBV30 and TRBJ2-7; 7 positions agree with TRBD1. Germline-derived CDR1 and CDR2 are GTSNPN and SVGIG (reference sequence). This CDR3 contains 15 residues. V shed 0 bases, J shed 3 bases, and the junction held 8 bases outside the gene matches.